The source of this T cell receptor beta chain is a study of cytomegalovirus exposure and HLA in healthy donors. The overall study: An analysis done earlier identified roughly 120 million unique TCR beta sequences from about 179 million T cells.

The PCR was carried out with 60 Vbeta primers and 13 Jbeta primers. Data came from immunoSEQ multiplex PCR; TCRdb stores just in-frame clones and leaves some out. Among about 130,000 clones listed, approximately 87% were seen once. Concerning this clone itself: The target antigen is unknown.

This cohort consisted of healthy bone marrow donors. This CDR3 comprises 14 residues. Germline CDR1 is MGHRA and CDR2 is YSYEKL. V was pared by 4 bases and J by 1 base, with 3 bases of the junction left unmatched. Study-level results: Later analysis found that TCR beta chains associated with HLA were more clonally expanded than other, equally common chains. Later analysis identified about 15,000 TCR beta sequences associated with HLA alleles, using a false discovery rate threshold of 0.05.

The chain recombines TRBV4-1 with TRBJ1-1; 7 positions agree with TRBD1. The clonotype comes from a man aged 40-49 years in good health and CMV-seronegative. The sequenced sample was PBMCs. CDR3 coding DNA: TGCGCCAGCAGCCCCGGGACAGAGAACACTGAAGCTTTCTTT. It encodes CASSPGTENTEAFF.